This is a list of T cell receptor beta chains from one sample in a study of CD8 T cells in ankylosing spondylitis. Each CDR3 protein gets one entry after TCRdb re-called the 5' RACE reads with MiXCR. The sample carries about 140,000 distinct CDR3 sequences, 7.5% to 9.5% recorded once. The sequenced material came from synovial fluid, either unsorted or a sorted T cell fraction (not recorded which). Receptor source: a male donor with ankylosing spondylitis. The CDR3 runs from the conserved cysteine through the conserved F or W. Each record gives: clone size, D gene, V gene, J gene, CDR3 protein, CDR3 DNA. D genes are given only for firm matches. Only part of the rows carry a size: once, few, many, or a class if the clone is expanded.

many,TRBD1,TRBV12-3/TRBV12-4,TRBJ2-1,CASSLSILGQGARGF,TGTGCCAGCAGTTTATCTATACTGGGACAGGGGGCGAGGGGCTTC
many,-,TRBV4-2,TRBJ1-6,CASSQVEVEGNSPLHF,TGTGCCAGCAGCCAAGTGGAGGTGGAGGGTAATTCACCCCTCCACTTT
-,-,TRBV4-3,TRBJ1-2,CASSQLDGSNYGYTF,TGCGCCAGCAGCCAACTAGACGGATCTAACTATGGCTACACCTTC
many,TRBD2,TRBV20-1,TRBJ2-1,CSAGLAASYNEQFF,TGCAGTGCTGGACTAGCGGCATCCTACAATGAGCAGTTCTTC
-,-,TRBV7-2,TRBJ2-1,CASSLGVAYYNEQFF,TGTGCCAGCAGCTTAGGGGTTGCCTATTACAATGAGCAGTTCTTC
many,-,TRBV7-3,TRBJ1-1,CASSPQSNTEAFF,TGTGCCAGCAGTCCTCAGTCGAACACTGAAGCTTTCTTT
-,TRBD2,TRBV6-1,TRBJ2-5,CASSILGGEETQYF,TGTGCCAGCAGTATCCTGGGGGGGGAAGAGACCCAGTACTTC
few,-,TRBV5-1,TRBJ1-4,CASSPMGVNEKLFF,TGCGCCAGCAGCCCAATGGGGGTTAATGAAAAACTGTTTTTT
few,-,TRBV2,TRBJ1-6,CASAGQLNSPLHF,TGTGCCTCAGCTGGACAACTGAATTCACCCCTCCACTTT
few,-,TRBV15,TRBJ2-1,CATSRDRSAGRDLDEQFF,TGTGCCACCAGCAGAGATAGGAGTGCGGGACGCGATTTAGATGAGCAGTTCTTC
many,-,TRBV5-1,TRBJ2-7,CASSLGSGVEQYF,TGCGCCAGCAGCTTGGGATCGGGTGTCGAGCAGTACTTC
few,TRBD2,TRBV20-1,TRBJ2-7,CSAPFIAGLAGGSYEQYF,TGCAGTGCCCCTTTCATCGCCGGACTAGCGGGGGGATCCTACGAGCAGTACTTC
few,TRBD2,TRBV11-1,TRBJ2-5,CASSLTSGTSLAQYF,TGTGCCAGCAGCCTTACCTCCGGGACTAGTTTGGCCCAGTACTTC
-,-,TRBV3-1,TRBJ1-6,CASSRTDVRSPLHF,TGTGCCAGCAGCCGTACAGATGTAAGGTCACCCCTCCACTTT
many,-,TRBV20-1,TRBJ2-3,CSASYPYTDTQYF,TGCAGTGCTAGTTACCCTTACACAGATACGCAGTATTTT
few,-,TRBV4-2,TRBJ1-2,CASRLGGEGYGYTF,TGTGCCAGCAGGCTCGGGGGGGAGGGTTATGGCTACACCTTC
-,-,TRBV4-1,TRBJ2-1,CASSRTGLDKNEQFF,TGCGCCAGCAGCCGTACGGGACTGGACAAAAATGAGCAGTTCTTC
many,TRBD1,TRBV5-1,TRBJ1-1,CASSSRTRGIEAAFF,TGCGCCAGCAGCTCTCGGACCAGGGGGATCGAGGCGGCTTTCTTT
-,-,TRBV7-9,TRBJ2-7,CASSLSSPEQYF,TGTGCCAGCAGCTTATCCAGCCCCGAGCAGTACTTC
many,-,TRBV20-1,TRBJ1-2,CSASPQQGYGYTF,TGCAGTGCTAGTCCCCAGCAGGGGTATGGCTACACCTTC
many,-,TRBV7-2,TRBJ2-3,CASSPAPDTQYF,TGTGCCAGCAGTCCAGCCCCAGATACGCAGTATTTT
many,TRBD2,TRBV20-1,TRBJ2-3,CSAAGGTSGGADTQYF,TGCAGTGCTGCTGGCGGGACTAGCGGGGGTGCAGATACGCAGTATTTT
few,TRBD1,TRBV12-3/TRBV12-4,TRBJ2-1,CASSLGQGNEQFF,TGTGCCAGCAGTCTGGGACAGGGCAATGAGCAGTTCTTC
few,TRBD2,TRBV4-2,TRBJ2-1,CASSPKVLRGAGEQFF,TGTGCCAGCAGCCCCAAGGTTTTGCGGGGGGCAGGTGAGCAGTTCTTC
few,-,TRBV29-1,TRBJ1-2,CSVEPRNLNYGYTF,TGCAGCGTTGAACCACGGAACCTTAACTATGGCTACACCTTC
many,-,TRBV5-6,TRBJ2-7,CASSLQDNEQYF,TGTGCCAGCAGCTTGCAGGACAACGAGCAGTACTTC
-,TRBD1,TRBV5-1,TRBJ1-1,CASSSGQGWGTEAFF,TGCGCCAGCAGTTCGGGACAGGGATGGGGCACTGAAGCTTTCTTT
few,-,TRBV2,TRBJ1-1,CASKVNTEAFF,TGTGCCAGCAAGGTGAACACTGAAGCTTTCTTT
many,TRBD1,TRBV7-8,TRBJ1-2,CASSSRQGAIYGYTF,TGTGCCAGCAGCTCTAGACAGGGGGCGATCTATGGCTACACCTTC
many,-,TRBV7-9,TRBJ2-6,CAHLWVGATGANVLTF,TGTGCCCACCTCTGGGTAGGGGCAACTGGGGCCAACGTCCTGACTTTC
few,-,TRBV9,TRBJ1-3,CASSVNSDRLSSGNTIYF,TGTGCCAGCAGCGTCAACTCGGACAGATTGAGCTCTGGAAACACCATATATTTT
many,TRBD2,TRBV12-3/TRBV12-4,TRBJ2-1,CASNPGGGAGGSYNEQFF,TGTGCCAGCAACCCTGGCGGGGGGGCAGGTGGATCCTACAATGAGCAGTTCTTC
once,-,TRBV20-1,TRBJ2-5,CGARDEGHQETQYF,TGCGGTGCTAGAGATGAGGGTCACCAAGAGACCCAGTACTTC
many,-,TRBV12-3/TRBV12-4,TRBJ2-5,CASSLYRAGETQYF,TGTGCCAGCAGTTTATACAGGGCGGGAGAGACCCAGTACTTC
-,-,TRBV7-9,TRBJ2-7,CASSPPGVEYEQYF,TGTGCCAGCAGCCCTCCCGGCGTGGAGTACGAGCAGTACTTC
-,-,TRBV5-4,TRBJ2-3,CASSLATASTDTQYF,TGTGCCAGCAGCTTGGCGACGGCTAGCACAGATACGCAGTATTTT
-,TRBD1,TRBV11-2,TRBJ2-3,CASRTGTGLTDTQYF,TGTGCCAGCAGAACCGGGACAGGGCTCACAGATACGCAGTATTTT
many,TRBD1,TRBV6-5,TRBJ1-2,CASTGQGSYTF,TGTGCCAGTACGGGACAGGGGTCTTACACCTTC
-,-,TRBV5-1,TRBJ2-1,CASSWGGYNEQFF,TGCGCCAGCAGCTGGGGCGGATACAATGAGCAGTTCTTC
many,-,TRBV7-8,TRBJ2-7,CASSFQGQMPSYEQYF,TGTGCCAGCAGCTTCCAAGGACAGATGCCCTCCTACGAGCAGTACTTC
few,TRBD1,TRBV11-2,TRBJ1-1,CASSLGQGTEAFF,TGTGCCAGCAGCTTAGGACAGGGCACTGAAGCTTTCTTT
few,TRBD1,TRBV7-8,TRBJ1-1,CASRGDRGSRKVTEAFF,TGTGCCAGCAGAGGGGACAGGGGGAGTAGGAAGGTCACTGAAGCTTTCTTT
few,-,TRBV4-1,TRBJ1-5,CASSRQADSNQPQHF,TGCGCCAGCAGCCGTCAGGCGGATAGCAATCAGCCCCAGCATTTT
few,-,TRBV6-2/TRBV6-3,TRBJ2-3,CASSSTVNTDTQYF,TGTGCCAGCAGTTCCACCGTCAACACAGATACGCAGTATTTT
-,TRBD1,TRBV4-3,TRBJ2-1,CASSQEVTGGYNEQFF,TGCGCCAGCAGCCAAGAGGTGACAGGGGGCTACAATGAGCAGTTCTTC
many,-,TRBV5-4,TRBJ2-1,CASSFRSNNEQFF,TGTGCCAGCAGCTTCCGCTCTAACAATGAGCAGTTCTTC
few,TRBD1,TRBV10-3,TRBJ1-1,CAISGNRDSEAFF,TGTGCCATCAGTGGGAACCGGGACAGTGAAGCTTTCTTT
-,-,TRBV4-3,TRBJ2-1,CASSQRGDNEQFF,TGCGCCAGCAGCCAAAGGGGAGACAATGAGCAGTTCTTC
many,TRBD1,TRBV5-1,TRBJ2-5,CASSLLWTGETQYF,TGCGCCAGCAGCTTGCTATGGACAGGGGAGACCCAGTACTTC
-,-,TRBV3-1,TRBJ2-1,CASASWNNEQFF,TGTGCGAGCGCCTCCTGGAACAATGAGCAGTTCTTC
-,-,TRBV20-1,TRBJ2-3,CSAGLTDTQYF,TGCAGTGCGGGCCTCACAGATACGCAGTATTTT
few,-,TRBV7-2,TRBJ2-3,CAGQRGRTDTQYF,TGTGCCGGTCAACGGGGACGCACAGATACGCAGTATTTT
many,TRBD1,TRBV4-1,TRBJ1-4,CASSQEGQGNEKLFF,TGCGCCAGCAGCCAGGAGGGACAGGGGAATGAAAAACTGTTTTTT
-,-,TRBV15,TRBJ2-5,CATSRTGRGTQYF,TGTGCCACCAGCAGGACCGGGAGAGGGACCCAGTACTTC